These T cell receptor beta chains were read from a single sample in a study of radiation and T cells in renal cell carcinoma. Assay used: immunoSEQ multiplex PCR; TCRdb lists only in-frame clones, some missing. This table has 70,000 to 95,000 clones, roughly four fifths appearing once. The sequenced sample was blood, obtained from a patient whose treatment included radiotherapy and nephrectomy. The receptors stem from a man aged 60 to 75 with renal cell carcinoma. Each CDR3 is given with its conserved first and last residue. A D gene is named only where the DNA matches it firmly. Clone size is shown for a subset of rows, as once, few, many or a class of expanded clone.

d_call: TRBD2
v_call: TRBV11-3
j_call: TRBJ2-2
clone_size: NA
cdr3_nt: TGTGCCAGCAGCTTGGGACTAGCAGGCACCGGGGAGCTGTTTTTT
cdr3_aa: CASSLGLAGTGELFF

d_call: NA
v_call: TRBV2
j_call: TRBJ1-2
clone_size: NA
cdr3_nt: TGTGCCAGCAGCCGGATAGGACAGAACCTCTATGGCTACACCTTC
cdr3_aa: CASSRIGQNLYGYTF

d_call: NA
v_call: TRBV19
j_call: TRBJ1-5
clone_size: NA
cdr3_nt: TGTGCCAGTAGTATAGATAGGGCTGGGGGTAGCAATCAGCCCCAGCATTTT
cdr3_aa: CASSIDRAGGSNQPQHF

d_call: NA
v_call: TRBV27
j_call: TRBJ1-1
clone_size: NA
cdr3_nt: TGTGCCAGCAGTCATACAAGCCCAATGAACACTGAAGCTTTCTTT
cdr3_aa: CASSHTSPMNTEAFF

d_call: NA
v_call: TRBV10-1
j_call: TRBJ2-1
clone_size: NA
cdr3_nt: TGCGCCAGCAGTGAAGGGGCAGGGGTACGGCAAAATGAGCAGTTCTTC
cdr3_aa: CASSEGAGVRQNEQFF

d_call: NA
v_call: TRBV7-9
j_call: TRBJ2-2
clone_size: once
cdr3_nt: TGTGCCAGCAGGCCAACAGGTCGGGGTCCAAACACCGGGGAGCTGTTTTTT
cdr3_aa: CASRPTGRGPNTGELFF

d_call: TRBD1
v_call: TRBV6-5
j_call: TRBJ1-1
clone_size: NA
cdr3_nt: TGTGCCAGCAGTTTAGGGGACAGGGTAGCTTTCTTT
cdr3_aa: CASSLGDRVAFF

d_call: NA
v_call: TRBV2
j_call: TRBJ1-4
clone_size: NA
cdr3_nt: TGTGCCAGCAGTGAAGGGTCGGGGGCCGCGGAAAAACTGTTTTTT
cdr3_aa: CASSEGSGAAEKLFF

d_call: NA
v_call: TRBV13
j_call: TRBJ2-1
clone_size: NA
cdr3_nt: TGTGCCAGCAGCCTCGGGGTTTCTGGGCAGTTCTTC
cdr3_aa: CASSLGVSGQFF

d_call: NA
v_call: TRBV12-5
j_call: TRBJ2-5
clone_size: NA
cdr3_nt: TGTGCTAGTGGTATTCCGGAAGCTAAGACCCAGTACTTC
cdr3_aa: CASGIPEAKTQYF

d_call: NA
v_call: TRBV11-3
j_call: TRBJ2-5
clone_size: few
cdr3_nt: TGTGCCAGCAGCCAATCAAGTCAAGAGACCCAGTACTTC
cdr3_aa: CASSQSSQETQYF

d_call: NA
v_call: TRBV30
j_call: TRBJ2-5
clone_size: NA
cdr3_nt: TGTGCCTGGAGTGTAGTCGTCGGGGAGACCCAGTACTTC
cdr3_aa: CAWSVVVGETQYF

d_call: TRBD2
v_call: TRBV5-1
j_call: TRBJ2-3
clone_size: NA
cdr3_nt: TGCGCCAGCAGCTTGGCCGGGACTAGCGGGATGGATACGCAGTATTTT
cdr3_aa: CASSLAGTSGMDTQYF

d_call: TRBD1
v_call: TRBV30
j_call: TRBJ2-1
clone_size: NA
cdr3_nt: TGTGCCTGGAACAGGGGGCAACCCTACAATGAGCAGTTCTTC
cdr3_aa: CAWNRGQPYNEQFF

d_call: TRBD1
v_call: TRBV4-1
j_call: TRBJ2-3
clone_size: once
cdr3_nt: TGCGCCAGCAGCCGCGGACAGGGGACGGGAGTCGCTGATACGCAGTATTTT
cdr3_aa: CASSRGQGTGVADTQYF

d_call: NA
v_call: TRBV5-4
j_call: TRBJ1-2
clone_size: once
cdr3_nt: TGTGCCAGCAGCTTGGGGCAGGGTCGAAGCAACTATGGCTACACCTTC
cdr3_aa: CASSLGQGRSNYGYTF

d_call: NA
v_call: TRBV15
j_call: TRBJ2-1
clone_size: NA
cdr3_nt: TGTGCCACCAGCAGAGACCCCAGGGCGGGTGAGCAGTTCTTC
cdr3_aa: CATSRDPRAGEQFF

d_call: TRBD2
v_call: TRBV19
j_call: TRBJ2-3
clone_size: few
cdr3_nt: TGTGCCAGTAGTTTCCTAGCGGGAGTAGATACGCAGTATTTT
cdr3_aa: CASSFLAGVDTQYF

d_call: TRBD1
v_call: TRBV6-5
j_call: TRBJ2-5
clone_size: NA
cdr3_nt: TGTGCCAGCAGTTACTCTTGGGACAGGGCCCAAGAGACCCAGTACTTC
cdr3_aa: CASSYSWDRAQETQYF

d_call: TRBD2
v_call: TRBV6-5
j_call: TRBJ2-3
clone_size: NA
cdr3_nt: TGTGCCAGCAGTATAGCGGGAGGGACAGATACGCAGTATTTT
cdr3_aa: CASSIAGGTDTQYF

d_call: NA
v_call: TRBV10-3
j_call: TRBJ1-1
clone_size: medium-sized
cdr3_nt: TGTGCCATCGGGCAGGGGTTGGGCACTGAAGCTTTCTTT
cdr3_aa: CAIGQGLGTEAFF

d_call: NA
v_call: TRBV19
j_call: TRBJ1-1
clone_size: NA
cdr3_nt: TGTGCCAGTAGTATGGGGGATTTCACTGAAGCTTTCTTT
cdr3_aa: CASSMGDFTEAFF

d_call: NA
v_call: TRBV7-9
j_call: TRBJ2-5
clone_size: NA
cdr3_nt: TGTGCCAGCAGCTCGGGACGGATCACTCAAGAGACCCAGTACTTC
cdr3_aa: CASSSGRITQETQYF